This T cell receptor (beta chain) was recovered during a study of sequential checkpoint blockade in melanoma. In the study overall: Randomization was 1:1 between first-line nivolumab→ipilimumab and ipilimumab→nivolumab. Each arm's sequence ended with maintenance nivolumab.

V lost 2 bases and J 7 bases, leaving 18 bases between the germline ends. CDR3 size: 16 residues. Germline V gene data show CDR1 as MNHNS and CDR2 as SASEGT. The treatment is: randomized to nivolumab then ipilimumab (arm A) or the reverse (arm B). Patients had received no earlier DNA-damaging chemotherapy. PBMC sorting kept live CD3+CD8+ cells without CD19 or CD56. Data came from immunoSEQ multiplex PCR; TCRdb stores just in-frame clones and leaves some out. The sample includes some 40,000 clones, approximately 91% of them seen just once. The chain uses TRBV6-1 and TRBJ2-1; D may be TRBD1 (5 bases). The specimen was CD8+ T cells sorted from blood (inferred from file names), collected from a patient given nivolumab and ipilimumab in sequence. This TCR derives from a human donor with melanoma. The CDR3 sequence: CASSEIAGPGRNEQFF. CDR3 DNA sequence: TGTGCCAGCAGTGAAATCGCCGGTCCAGGGCGGAATGAGCAGTTCTTC.